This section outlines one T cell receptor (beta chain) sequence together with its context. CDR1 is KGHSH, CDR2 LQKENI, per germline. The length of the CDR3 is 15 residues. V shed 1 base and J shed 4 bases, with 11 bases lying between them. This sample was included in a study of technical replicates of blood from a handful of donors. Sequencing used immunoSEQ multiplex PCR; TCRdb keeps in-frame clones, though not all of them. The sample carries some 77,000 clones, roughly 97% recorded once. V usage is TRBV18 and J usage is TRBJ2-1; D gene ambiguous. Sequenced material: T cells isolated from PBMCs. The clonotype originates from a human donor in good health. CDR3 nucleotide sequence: TGTGCCAGCTCACCACGTCCCGTGCAGTACAATGAGCAGTTCTTC. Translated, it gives CASSPRPVQYNEQFF.